This T cell receptor (beta chain) originates from a study of CD8 T cells in ankylosing spondylitis. This clonotype occurred many times. Its antigen is undetermined. Libraries of TCR beta came from quantitative 5'-RACE with molecular barcodes. TCRdb ran MiXCR on the 5' RACE reads and lists one entry per CDR3 protein. The sample includes roughly 120,000 distinct CDR3 sequences, about 6.5% of them seen just once. Regarding the study as a whole: Matched ankylosing spondylitis synovial fluid reportedly contained a significantly enriched population of disease-linked clones. A TCR beta motif of about 8 highly homologous variants appeared characteristic of ankylosing spondylitis blood.

Germline trimming cut 5 bases from V and 9 bases from J; bases unmatched to any gene: 7. The CDR3 loop spans 13 amino acids. Germline CDR1 and CDR2: DFQATT and SNEGSKA (reference sequence). The sequence derives from a male donor with ankylosing spondylitis or in good health (not recorded which). Sequenced material: blood, either unsorted or a sorted T cell fraction (not recorded which). V gene TRBV20-1 combines with J gene TRBJ2-2; 9 bases agree with TRBD1. The CDR3 DNA is TGCAGTGCTGCGGGACAGGGTAACCGGGAGCTGTTTTTT. It specifies CSAAGQGNRELFF.